This is a list of T cell receptor beta chains from one sample in a study of T cell changes during pregnancy in multiple sclerosis. Profiled with immunoSEQ multiplex PCR; TCRdb holds only in-frame clones, not every one. Of about 67,000 clones listed, around 92% are singletons. The starting material was peripheral blood, obtained after pregnancy. Source of these receptors: a female donor with multiple sclerosis, enrolled in a pregnancy study. The CDR3 runs from the conserved cysteine through the conserved F or W. Each record gives: clone size, J gene, V gene, D gene, CDR3 protein, CDR3 DNA. The D gene is left open where the match is weak. Where a row states a size, it is once, few, many or the class of an expanded clone; other rows omit it.

>-|TRBJ2-3|TRBV2|TRBD1
CASSDRDRGGPDTQYF
TGTGCCAGCAGTGACCGGGACAGGGGAGGTCCAGATACGCAGTATTTT
>-|TRBJ2-5|TRBV28|TRBD2
CATTSGNGRFKETQYF
TGTGCCACCACCTCCGGAAACGGGAGGTTCAAAGAGACCCAGTACTTC
>-|TRBJ1-5|TRBV21-1|-
CASSNATGQGSNQPQHF
TGTGCCAGCAGCAATGCGACGGGACAGGGGTCCAATCAGCCCCAGCATTTT
>few|TRBJ1-5|TRBV5-1|-
CASSLDGSNQPQHF
TGCGCCAGCAGCTTGGACGGTAGCAATCAGCCCCAGCATTTT
>-|TRBJ2-1|TRBV2|-
CASSEGGLGAEQFF
TGTGCCAGCAGTGAAGGGGGACTCGGCGCTGAGCAGTTCTTC
>-|TRBJ1-1|TRBV11-3|TRBD1
CASSSDPGGTEAFF
TGTGCCAGCAGCTCCGACCCAGGGGGCACTGAAGCTTTCTTT
>few|TRBJ2-1|TRBV6-1|TRBD2
CASSEELAGGNEQFF
TGTGCCAGCAGTGAAGAACTAGCGGGAGGCAATGAGCAGTTCTTC
>-|TRBJ2-7|TRBV4-3|TRBD1
CASSQADRGDYEQYF
TGCGCCAGCAGCCAAGCCGACAGGGGGGATTACGAGCAGTACTTC
>-|TRBJ1-1|TRBV5-6|-
CASSLGRGTEAFF
TGTGCCAGCAGCTTGGGACGGGGCACTGAAGCTTTCTTT
>-|TRBJ2-1|TRBV27|TRBD2
CASIPLGTSGRAYNEQFF
TGTGCCAGCATTCCGCTAGGGACTAGCGGGAGAGCCTACAATGAGCAGTTCTTC
>-|TRBJ1-4|TRBV2|-
CASSAQNEKLFF
TGTGCCAGCAGTGCACAGAATGAAAAACTGTTTTTT
>-|TRBJ2-1|TRBV11-2|-
CASSPLLGSEQFF
TGTGCCAGCAGTCCCCTGCTGGGGAGTGAGCAGTTCTTC
>-|TRBJ2-6|TRBV10-3|-
CAISESQGAAGANVLTF
TGTGCCATCAGTGAGAGTCAGGGTGCGGCTGGGGCCAACGTCCTGACTTTC
>-|TRBJ2-5|TRBV5-1|-
CASDRVETQYF
TGCGCCAGCGACCGGGTGGAGACCCAGTACTTC
>-|TRBJ1-4|TRBV4-2|-
CASSQDFSGGNEKLFF
TGTGCCAGCAGCCAAGACTTCAGCGGGGGTAATGAAAAACTGTTTTTT
>-|TRBJ1-1|TRBV2|-
CASNLYMDTEAFF
TGTGCCAGCAACCTGTACATGGACACTGAAGCTTTCTTT
>-|TRBJ2-1|TRBV9|-
CASSGYGGSSYNEQFF
TGTGCCAGCAGCGGTTACGGCGGTAGCTCCTACAATGAGCAGTTCTTC
>-|TRBJ2-4|TRBV6-1|TRBD2
CASSEGAGAGGVIQYF
TGTGCCAGCAGTGAAGGGGCAGGGGCGGGAGGGGTCATTCAGTACTTC
>few|TRBJ1-1|TRBV5-4|TRBD1
CASSSIQGGNTEAFF
TGTGCCAGCAGCTCTATTCAGGGGGGGAACACTGAAGCTTTCTTT
>-|TRBJ2-1|TRBV6-1|-
CASRAGRDFYNEQFF
TGTGCCAGCAGAGCCGGACGGGACTTCTACAATGAGCAGTTCTTC
>-|TRBJ1-1|TRBV7-2|-
CASSLVIGGTEAFF
TGTGCCAGCAGCTTAGTTATAGGGGGCACTGAAGCTTTCTTT
>-|TRBJ2-7|TRBV5-4|-
CASSLNAGLLSYEQYF
TGTGCCAGCAGCTTGAATGCGGGACTGCTCTCCTACGAGCAGTACTTC
>-|TRBJ1-1|TRBV2|-
CASSEASPVPVSRTEAFF
TGTGCCAGCAGTGAAGCGAGCCCAGTCCCGGTTTCGAGGACTGAAGCTTTCTTT
>-|TRBJ2-1|TRBV29-1|-
CSFKDSPSSYNEQFF
TGCAGCTTCAAGGACTCTCCCTCCTCCTACAATGAGCAGTTCTTC
>-|TRBJ2-5|TRBV19|TRBD2
CASSPGTSGSIRETQYF
TGTGCCAGTAGTCCGGGGACTAGCGGGAGTATCCGGGAGACCCAGTACTTC
>-|TRBJ2-1|TRBV5-1|TRBD1
CASSLFRQGNNEQFF
TGCGCCAGCAGCTTGTTCCGACAGGGTAACAATGAGCAGTTCTTC
>-|TRBJ2-2|TRBV18|-
CASSNGQTGELFF
TGTGCCAGCTCCAACGGACAGACCGGGGAGCTGTTTTTT
>-|TRBJ2-5|TRBV10-1|TRBD2
CASSLGTSGRTTETQYF
TGCGCCAGCAGTCTAGGGACTAGCGGGAGGACCACAGAGACCCAGTACTTC
>-|TRBJ2-4|TRBV4-1|-
CASSRIPGEQTIQYF
TGCGCCAGCAGCCGAATTCCAGGGGAACAAACAATTCAGTACTTC
>-|TRBJ1-4|TRBV28|TRBD1
CASSFPGTEGEKLFF
TGTGCCAGCAGTTTTCCCGGGACAGAGGGGGAAAAACTGTTTTTT
>-|TRBJ2-3|TRBV18|-
CASSPNLEGGTDTQYF
TGTGCCAGCTCCCCAAACTTGGAGGGCGGGACAGATACGCAGTATTTT
>-|TRBJ1-2|TRBV28|TRBD1
CASSSPGQGRGYTF
TGTGCCAGCAGTTCACCGGGACAGGGTAGGGGCTACACCTTC
>-|TRBJ2-7|TRBV5-4|TRBD2
CASSSAPGLGFREQYF
TGTGCCAGCAGCTCAGCACCGGGACTAGGATTTCGAGAGCAGTACTTC
>once|TRBJ2-7|TRBV18|TRBD1
CASSPRAGTGYDEQYF
TGTGCCAGCTCACCACGTGCAGGGACAGGGTACGACGAGCAGTACTTC
>-|TRBJ1-2|TRBV9|TRBD1
CASSGGTATGYTF
TGTGCCAGCAGCGGCGGGACAGCAACTGGCTACACCTTC
>-|TRBJ1-2|TRBV7-9|TRBD1
CASSLETGNYGYTF
TGTGCCAGCAGCTTAGAGACAGGGAACTATGGCTACACCTTC
>once|TRBJ2-5|TRBV4-1|-
CASSSGVSIETQYF
TGCGCCAGCAGTTCAGGGGTCTCGATCGAGACCCAGTACTTC
>-|TRBJ1-1|TRBV13|TRBD1
CASSIDRETEAFF
TGTGCCAGCAGCATCGACAGGGAAACTGAAGCTTTCTTT
>once|TRBJ2-2|TRBV10-2|TRBD2
CASSESGPLGRLAATNTGELFF
TGCGCCAGCAGTGAGTCGGGTCCGCTGGGCAGACTAGCGGCCACGAACACCGGGGAGCTGTTTTTT
>-|TRBJ1-5|TRBV7-9|TRBD1
CASSREAGTGRYSNQPQHF
TGTGCCAGCAGCAGAGAAGCCGGGACAGGTCGATATAGCAATCAGCCCCAGCATTTT
>-|TRBJ2-2|TRBV5-1|TRBD2
CASSLYLAGETGELFF
TGCGCCAGCAGTCTTTATCTAGCGGGAGAGACCGGGGAGCTGTTTTTT
>-|TRBJ1-1|TRBV18|-
CASSPANVGTEAFF
TGTGCCAGCTCACCAGCGAATGTCGGGACTGAAGCTTTCTTT
>-|TRBJ2-2|TRBV25-1|-
CASGGGGFTGELFF
TGTGCCAGCGGAGGCGGAGGGTTCACCGGGGAGCTGTTTTTT
>-|TRBJ2-7|TRBV5-1|-
CASSRMTGTDGTSYEQYF
TGCGCCAGCAGCCGTATGACAGGGACTGACGGGACCTCCTACGAGCAGTACTTC
>-|TRBJ1-5|TRBV18|TRBD1
CASSPTGAHQPQHF
TGTGCCAGCTCACCTACAGGGGCACATCAGCCCCAGCATTTT
>-|TRBJ2-5|TRBV9|TRBD1
CASSVGGTGVGETQYF
TGTGCCAGCAGCGTAGGGGGGACAGGGGTTGGAGAGACCCAGTACTTC
>-|TRBJ1-2|TRBV21-1|-
CASSPEGGRGMSGYTF
TGTGCCAGCAGCCCTGAGGGCGGGAGGGGGATGAGTGGCTACACCTTC
>-|TRBJ2-7|TRBV7-2|-
CASSSLPWGLEQYF
TGTGCCAGCAGCTCTCTCCCCTGGGGCCTCGAGCAGTACTTC
>-|TRBJ2-7|TRBV9|-
CASSGSGTGYEQYF
TGTGCCAGCAGCGGATCTGGGACTGGATACGAGCAGTACTTC
>-|TRBJ2-6|TRBV7-9|-
CASSHGTPGANVLTF
TGTGCCAGCAGTCACGGGACTCCTGGGGCCAACGTCCTGACTTTC
>-|TRBJ2-5|TRBV18|-
CASSPFIPPGRDALSQETQYF
TGTGCCAGCTCACCGTTCATTCCCCCGGGGCGGGATGCCTTGTCACAAGAGACCCAGTACTTC
>-|TRBJ1-5|TRBV6-5|-
CASARQGNQPQHF
TGTGCCAGCGCCCGGCAGGGAAATCAGCCCCAGCATTTT
>-|TRBJ1-3|TRBV5-5|TRBD1
CASSYTGGGNTIYF
TGTGCCAGCAGCTATACAGGGGGCGGAAACACCATATATTTT
>-|TRBJ2-7|TRBV4-1|-
CASSGGLSYEQYF
TGCGCCAGCAGCGGAGGTCTGTCCTACGAGCAGTACTTC
>-|TRBJ1-5|TRBV28|-
CASSSSGDPGSNQPQHF
TGTGCCAGCAGTTCCTCGGGGGATCCGGGTAGCAATCAGCCCCAGCATTTT
>once|TRBJ1-1|TRBV7-2|-
CASSLVQVEAFF
TGTGCCAGCAGCTTAGTGCAGGTTGAAGCTTTCTTT
>-|TRBJ2-1|TRBV30|-
CAWSVGGDNEQFF
TGTGCCTGGAGTGTAGGGGGGGACAATGAGCAGTTCTTC
>-|TRBJ1-1|TRBV10-2|-
CASRGRGTEAFF
TGCGCCAGCAGGGGGCGAGGAACTGAAGCTTTCTTT